The entry below describes one T cell receptor (beta chain). Its antigen is currently unknown. This sample is part of a study of T-cell memory formation after mild COVID-19. On the study more broadly: TCR clusters were mostly donor specific.

Employing constant-segment primers, 5'RACE generated TCR alpha and TCR beta cDNA libraries bearing sample barcodes and UMIs. TCRdb reanalysed the 5' RACE reads using MiXCR and keeps one entry per CDR3 protein. The sample has around 260,000 distinct CDR3 sequences, around 16% seen once. The germline V gene encodes CDR1 DFQATT and CDR2 SNEGSKA (reference sequence). The V end lost 0 bases, the J end lost 7 bases, and 16 bases lay between the germline ends. There are 16 residues in the CDR3. Study-wide points: Clones that shrank (day 15 to 85) were balanced CD4/CD8, whereas later expanders leaned CD4+. Several responding clones turned up in pre-infection memory, indicating that cross-reactive memory may have taken part.

This clonotype was obtained from a man between 18 and 29 years old who had mild COVID-19 (a few samples of this study predate the infection). Cell type and time point are not known. The sequenced material came from PBMCs or a T cell subset sorted from them (not recorded which). The chain employs TRBV20-1 and TRBJ1-6, with D possibly being TRBD1 (6 bases). This CDR3 is CSARDLSQGWNSPLHF. Written as DNA, the CDR3 is TGCAGTGCTAGAGATCTAAGCCAGGGGTGGAATTCACCCCTCCACTTT.